Below are 18 T cell receptor beta chains sequenced from a single sample in a study of T cell repertoires in urothelial bladder cancer. Measured with immunoSEQ multiplex PCR; TCRdb has only the in-frame clones, and not every one. The sample consists of around 12,000 clones, roughly two thirds of them appearing once. The sequencing sample was made of tumor-infiltrating cells from bladder cancer. The origin of the receptors is a human donor with urothelial carcinoma.

The chain couples TRBV7-2 to TRBJ2-7, with TRBD1 matching over 8 bases. The germline V gene encodes CDR1 SGHTA and CDR2 FQGNSA. CDR3 length equals 15 residues. J was trimmed by 2 bases and V by 2 bases; bases with no gene match: 5. The CDR3 nucleotides read TGTGCCAGCAGCTTACTTCCAGGGGGCGCCTACGAGCAGTACGTC. Its translation is CASSLLPGGAYEQYV.

DNA for the CDR3: TGTGCCAGCAGTCGAGAGGACAGGGAAGCTTTCTTT. It is translated as CASSREDREAFF. This sequence joins TRBV7-8 and TRBJ1-1; 7 bases agree with TRBD1. Unmatched junction bases numbered 6, after V lost 6 bases and J lost 8 bases. The germline V gene encodes CDR1 SGHVS and CDR2 FQNEAQ. This CDR3 has 12 amino acids.

The rearrangement joins TRBV29-1 to TRBJ1-2, with D hard to call. CDR3 length: 11 amino acids. Germline V gene data show CDR1 as SQVTM and CDR2 as ANQGSEA. V lost 5 bases to trimming and J lost 6 bases, with 10 bases between them. The CDR3 DNA reads TGCAGCGTTTCTAGGGTGAATGGCTACACCTTC. Translating it yields CSVSRVNGYTF.

The chain links TRBV12-5 to TRBJ2-5, with a possible D match to TRBD2 (6 bases). This CDR3 spans 12 amino acids. Trimming stripped 9 bases from V and 4 bases from J, with 12 bases between. Germline V gene lookup returns CDR1 LGHNT and CDR2 FRNRAP. CDR3 coding DNA: TGTGCTAGCCTGGGACTTGGAGAGACCCAGTACTTC. This codes for CASLGLGETQYF.

The chain is built from TRBV30 and TRBJ2-5, with D tentatively TRBD2 (6 bases). There are 14 residues in the CDR3. Trimming left V 0 bases short and J 1 base short, with 9 bases between. Germline V gene lookup returns CDR1 GTSNPN and CDR2 SVGIG (reference sequence). CDR3 DNA sequence: TGTGCCTGGAGTGTTGGAGGGGCCCAAGAGACCCAGTACTTC. The encoded protein is CAWSVGGAQETQYF.

J is TRBJ1-2 and V is TRBV2, with D maybe TRBD1 (5 bases). CDR3 length equals 15 residues. CDR1 is SNHLY, CDR2 FYNNEI, per germline. Trimming removed 3 bases at V and 4 bases at J, with 15 bases between. The chain's CDR3 is CASSETGTALYGYTF. As DNA, the CDR3 is TGTGCCAGCAGTGAGACCGGGACGGCCCTCTATGGCTACACCTTC. The full variable domain, in which reference TRBV2 and TRBJ1-2 provide the parts outside the CDR3, is EPEVTQTPSHQVTQMGQEVILRCVPISNHLYFYWYRQILGQKVEFLVSFYNNEISEKSEIFDDQFSVERPDGSNFTLKIRSTKLEDSAMYFCASSETGTALYGYTFGSGTRLTVV.

This chain joins TRBV9 and TRBJ2-5; unclear D gene. Germline CDR1 SGDLS, CDR2 YYNGEE. This CDR3 is 12 amino acids long. Trimming left V 4 bases short and J 8 bases short, with 12 bases between. The CDR3 spells CASSLDDRTQYF. As DNA, the CDR3 is TGTGCCAGCAGCCTAGACGACCGTACCCAGTACTTC.

V gene TRBV9 combines with J gene TRBJ2-2; 10 positions match TRBD1. The CDR3 is made up of 15 amino acids. The germline V gene encodes CDR1 SGDLS and CDR2 YYNGEE. Unmatched junction bases numbered 5, after V lost 2 bases and J lost 7 bases. The CDR3 DNA sequence: TGTGCCAGCAGCGTCCTGGGACAGGGGATCGGGGAGCTGTTTTTT. This sequence encodes CASSVLGQGIGELFF.

CDR3 nucleotides: TGTGCCAGCACCCCCAGTGGTCAAGAGACCCAGTACTTC. Its protein product is CASTPSGQETQYF. The chain is built from TRBV7-6 and TRBJ2-5; the D is unclear. Germline lookup yields CDR1 SGHVS and CDR2 FNYEAQ. This CDR3 contains 13 residues. The V end was cut by 7 bases, the J end by 2 bases, with 11 bases between.

J is TRBJ1-2 and V is TRBV12-5; D may be TRBD1 (5 bases). The V gene's germline CDR1 is LGHNT and CDR2 FRNRAP. The V end was cut by 9 bases, the J end by 5 bases, with 16 bases between. The CDR3 sequence is 13 residues long. For the CDR3, the DNA is TGTGCTAGCCGTGTGGGGGGTGCGTATGGCTACACCTTC. It encodes CASRVGGAYGYTF.

In its sample, this clone was seen a few times. The chain carries TRBV29-1 and TRBJ2-7, with 7 positions matching TRBD2. The CDR3 spans 13 residues. V shed 5 bases and J 0 bases; nucleotides not matched to a gene: 4. The germline gives CDR1 SQVTM, CDR2 ANQGSEA. CDR3 bases: TGCAGCGTTCGGGAGGCGGGCTCCTACGAGCAGTACGTC. Translating it yields CSVREAGSYEQYV.

This sequence joins TRBV11-3 and TRBJ1-6; 7 positions agree with TRBD1. The CDR3 loop spans 13 amino acids. With 5 bases clipped from V and 10 bases from J, the junction kept 5 bases outside the gene matches. Germline loops: CDR1 SGHNT, CDR2 YENEEA. CDR3 residues: CASSDGTVSPLHF. In DNA form, the CDR3 reads TGTGCCAGCAGCGACGGGACAGTCTCACCCCTCCACTTT.

This clone was observed a few times. The V gene is TRBV7-9, the J gene TRBJ2-1, with TRBD1 matching over 7 bases. The CDR3 has 15 residues. The ends lost 2 bases at V and 4 bases at J; junction bases unmatched: 5. Germline V gene data show CDR1 as SEHNR and CDR2 as FQNEAQ (reference sequence). CDR3 loop: CASSLRTGDYNEQFF. In DNA, the CDR3 is TGTGCCAGCAGCTTACGGACAGGAGATTACAATGAGCAGTTCTTC. The entire variable domain, with the rest obtained from reference TRBV7-9 and TRBJ2-1, is as follows: DTGVSQNPRHKITKRGQNVTFRCDPISEHNRLYWYRQTLGQGPEFLTYFQNEAQLEKSRLLSDRFSAERPKGSFSTLEIQRTEQGDSAMYLCASSLRTGDYNEQFFGPGTRLTVL.

The chain combines TRBV7-2 with TRBJ1-3; 8 bases align to TRBD1. From germline, CDR1 is SGHTA and CDR2 FQGNSA. Trimming at V came to 0 bases and at J to 4 bases, leaving 2 bases not matched to a gene. The CDR3 length is 15 residues. CDR3 protein: CASSLARTGGNTIYF. The DNA for the CDR3 is TGTGCCAGCAGCTTAGCCCGGACAGGGGGAAACACCATATATTTT.

The chain has TRBV12-5 and TRBJ2-5; TRBD1 matches at 8 bases. J lost 5 bases, V lost 6 bases, and 8 bases had no gene match. The germline gives CDR1 LGHNT, CDR2 FRNRAP. This CDR3 is built from 14 residues. The CDR3 region is CASGRTGGRETQYF. The CDR3 DNA follows: TGTGCTAGTGGCCGCACAGGGGGGAGGGAGACCCAGTACTTC.

The chain couples TRBV10-3 to TRBJ2-6; D is ambiguous. The CDR3 is 14 amino acids. The germline V gene encodes CDR1 ENHRY and CDR2 SYGVKD. Trimming pared 5 bases from V and 0 bases from J, leaving 5 bases between. CDR3 sequence reads: CAISTGSGANVLTF. The CDR3 DNA follows: TGTGCCATCAGTACGGGCTCTGGGGCCAACGTCCTGACTTTC.

This chain joins TRBV28 and TRBJ1-1, with TRBD1 identical over 7 bases. In germline, CDR1 is MDHEN, CDR2 SYDVKM. This CDR3 region has 14 residues. The junction had 16 bases not matched to a gene; V was cut back by 10 bases and J by 8 bases. The DNA for the CDR3 is TGTGCCACCACTCGAAACAGGGGAAAGAGGGAAGCTTTCTTT. This translates into CATTRNRGKREAFF.

The rearrangement uses TRBV5-8 and TRBJ2-7; TRBD1 matches 9 bases. Trimming at V came to 4 bases and at J to 2 bases, leaving 7 bases not matched to a gene. Germline V gene sequence: CDR1 SGHTS, CDR2 YDEGEE. The CDR3 covers 15 residues. The CDR3 reads CASSRTGGSAYEQYV. The DNA for the CDR3 is TGTGCCAGCAGCCGTACAGGGGGCAGCGCCTACGAGCAGTACGTC.